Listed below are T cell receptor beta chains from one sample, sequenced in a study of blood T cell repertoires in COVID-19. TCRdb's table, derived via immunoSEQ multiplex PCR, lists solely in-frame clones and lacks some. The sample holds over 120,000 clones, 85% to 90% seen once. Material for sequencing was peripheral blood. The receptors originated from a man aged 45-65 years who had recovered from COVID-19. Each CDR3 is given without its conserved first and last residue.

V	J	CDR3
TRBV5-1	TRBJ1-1	ASSPQMGGNTEAF
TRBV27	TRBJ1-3	ASIRKEGVRKTGSSGNTIY
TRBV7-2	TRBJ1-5	ASSLTGGPQPQH
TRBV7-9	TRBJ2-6	ASSLAQGPSGANVLT
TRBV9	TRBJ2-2	ASSADTYTGELF
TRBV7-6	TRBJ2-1	ASSLAGGEQF
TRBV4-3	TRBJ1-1	ASSQVDRGGTEAF
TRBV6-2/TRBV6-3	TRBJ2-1	ASSQAGAIDNEQF
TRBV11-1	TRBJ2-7	ASSIRDYRYEQY
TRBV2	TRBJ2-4	ASSQTGRNIQY
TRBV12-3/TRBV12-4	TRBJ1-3	ASSFIQDHA
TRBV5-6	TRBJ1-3	ASSHGTGIGNTIY
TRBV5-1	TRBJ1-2	ASSLQGALNYGYT
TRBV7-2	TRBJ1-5	ASSLGTNQPQH
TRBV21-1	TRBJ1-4	ASSTSRDRYEKLF
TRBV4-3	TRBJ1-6	ASSQDRANNSPLH
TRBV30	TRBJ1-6	AVQDSSYNSPLH
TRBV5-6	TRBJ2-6	ASSLNIASSGANVLT
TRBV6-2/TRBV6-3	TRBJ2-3	ASSYSRTGNKLGTDTQY
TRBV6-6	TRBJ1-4	ASSPGGWGTEKLF
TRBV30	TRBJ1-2	AWTGTGGIGYGYT
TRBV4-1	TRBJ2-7	ASSQGMGQGAYEQY
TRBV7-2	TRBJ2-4	ASSFSGPRGNIQY
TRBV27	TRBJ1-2	ASSSRTGGAGYGYT
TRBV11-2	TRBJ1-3	ASSLAGHSGNTIY
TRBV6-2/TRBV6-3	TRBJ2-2	ASSTDRTTTGELF
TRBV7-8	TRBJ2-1	ASSSVRGDYNEQF
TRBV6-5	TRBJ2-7	ASSYSAQGSNEQY